This T cell receptor beta chain was recovered during a study of blood T cells in healthy people across ages. A second PCR of 7 to 11 cycles used a sample-barcoded 5' primer and a J-beta primer mix. TCRdb recomputed calls from the 5' RACE reads with MiXCR, one row per CDR3 protein. Of over 600,000 distinct CDR3 sequences in the sample, around 20% were seen once. The ends were cut back, 2 bases at V and 4 bases at J, with 11 bases in the middle. The CDR3 is 14 amino acids. The germline gives CDR1 SNHLY, CDR2 FYNNEI. This TCR came from a man aged 65 to 85 in good health. The V and J genes are TRBV2 and TRBJ2-5, with TRBD1 as a possible D gene (6 bases). Sequencing input: blood. CDR3 residues: CASSETQGGETQYF. In DNA, the CDR3 is TGTGCCAGCAGTGAAACTCAAGGGGGAGAGACCCAGTACTTC.